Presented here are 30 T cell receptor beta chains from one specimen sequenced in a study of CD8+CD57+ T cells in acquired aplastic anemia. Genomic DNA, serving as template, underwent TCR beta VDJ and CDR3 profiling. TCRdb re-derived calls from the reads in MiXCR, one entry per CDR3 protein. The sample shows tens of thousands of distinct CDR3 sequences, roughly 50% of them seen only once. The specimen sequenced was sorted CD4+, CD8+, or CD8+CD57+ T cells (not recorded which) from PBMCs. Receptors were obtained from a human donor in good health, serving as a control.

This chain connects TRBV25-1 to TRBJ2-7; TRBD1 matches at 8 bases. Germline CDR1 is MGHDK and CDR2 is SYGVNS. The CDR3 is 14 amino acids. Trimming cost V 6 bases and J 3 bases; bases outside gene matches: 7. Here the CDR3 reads CASRSARGLYEQYF. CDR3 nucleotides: TGTGCCAGCAGGTCGGCCAGGGGGCTCTACGAGCAGTACTTC.

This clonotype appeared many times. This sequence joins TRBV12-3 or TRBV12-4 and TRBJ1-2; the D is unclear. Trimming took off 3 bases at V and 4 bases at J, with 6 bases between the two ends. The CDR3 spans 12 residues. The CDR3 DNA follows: TGTGCCAGCAGTTTGGAGGCCTATGGCTACACCTTC. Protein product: CASSLEAYGYTF.

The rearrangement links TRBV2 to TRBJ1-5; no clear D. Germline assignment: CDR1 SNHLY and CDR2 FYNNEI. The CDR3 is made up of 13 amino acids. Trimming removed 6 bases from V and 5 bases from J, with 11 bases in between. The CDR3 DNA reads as TGTGCCAGCAGAGAGACGGGGTATCAGCCCCAGCATTTT. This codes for CASRETGYQPQHF.

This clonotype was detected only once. This CDR3 is CASSEAGGVYEQYF. The CDR3 nucleotides read TGTGCCAGCAGTGAAGCGGGGGGGGTCTACGAGCAGTACTTC. The rearrangement joins TRBV6-1 to TRBJ2-7; TRBD2 agrees at 7 bases. Trimming at V came to 0 bases and at J to 3 bases, leaving 2 bases not matched to a gene. The germline CDR1 and CDR2 sequences are MNHNS and SASEGT. The CDR3 covers 14 residues.

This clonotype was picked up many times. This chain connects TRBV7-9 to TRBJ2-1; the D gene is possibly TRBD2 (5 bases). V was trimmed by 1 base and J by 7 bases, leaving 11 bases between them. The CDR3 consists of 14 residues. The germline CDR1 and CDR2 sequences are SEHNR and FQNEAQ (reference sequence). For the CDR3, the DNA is TGTGCCAGCAGCTTAGATCTCGGGGAAAATGAGCAGTTCTTC. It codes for CASSLDLGENEQFF.

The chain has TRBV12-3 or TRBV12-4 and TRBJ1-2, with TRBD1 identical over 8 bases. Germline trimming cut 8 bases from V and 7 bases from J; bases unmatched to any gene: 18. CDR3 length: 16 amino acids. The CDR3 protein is CASGIHRDRIGGGYTF. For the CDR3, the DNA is TGTGCCAGCGGGATACACCGGGACAGGATAGGAGGTGGCTACACCTTC.

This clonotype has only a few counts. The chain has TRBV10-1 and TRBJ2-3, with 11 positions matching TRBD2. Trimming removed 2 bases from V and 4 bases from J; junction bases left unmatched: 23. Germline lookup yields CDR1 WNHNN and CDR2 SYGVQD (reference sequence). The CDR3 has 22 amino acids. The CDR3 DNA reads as TGCGCCAGCAGTGAGGTCCCGTCTACTAGCGGGGGCCGCCTGGGTTCCGCAGATACGCAGTATTTT. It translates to CASSEVPSTSGGRLGSADTQYF.

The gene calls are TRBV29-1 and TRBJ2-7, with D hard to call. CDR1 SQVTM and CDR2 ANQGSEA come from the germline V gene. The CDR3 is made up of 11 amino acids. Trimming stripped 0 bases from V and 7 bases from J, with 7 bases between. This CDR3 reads CSVEEYGEQYV. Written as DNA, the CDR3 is TGCAGCGTTGAAGAATACGGGGAGCAGTACGTC.

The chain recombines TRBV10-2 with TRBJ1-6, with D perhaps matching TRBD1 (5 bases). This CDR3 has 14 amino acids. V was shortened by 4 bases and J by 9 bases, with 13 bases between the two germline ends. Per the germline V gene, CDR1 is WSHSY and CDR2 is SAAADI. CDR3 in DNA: TGCGCCAGCAGTGGGTCAGGGTTCGGTTCACCCCTCCACTTT. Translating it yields CASSGSGFGSPLHF.

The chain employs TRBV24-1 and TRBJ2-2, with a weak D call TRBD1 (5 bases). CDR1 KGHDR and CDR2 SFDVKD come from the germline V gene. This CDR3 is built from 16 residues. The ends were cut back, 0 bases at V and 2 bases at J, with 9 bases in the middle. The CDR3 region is CATSDLSRGNTGELFF. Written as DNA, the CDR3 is TGTGCCACCAGTGATTTGAGTAGGGGAAACACCGGGGAGCTGTTTTTT.

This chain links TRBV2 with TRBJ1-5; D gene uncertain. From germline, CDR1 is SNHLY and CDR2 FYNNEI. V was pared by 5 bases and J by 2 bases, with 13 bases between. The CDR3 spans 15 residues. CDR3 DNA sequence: TGTGCCAGCAGTTGGGGAGGAAGAGGCAATCAGCCCCAGCATTTT. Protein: CASSWGGRGNQPQHF.

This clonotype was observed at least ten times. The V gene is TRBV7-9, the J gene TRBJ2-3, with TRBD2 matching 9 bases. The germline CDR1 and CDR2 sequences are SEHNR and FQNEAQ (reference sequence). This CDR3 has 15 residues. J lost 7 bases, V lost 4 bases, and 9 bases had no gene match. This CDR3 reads CASSSTSGINNTQYF. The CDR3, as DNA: TGTGCCAGCAGCTCGACTAGCGGTATCAATAATACGCAGTATTTT.

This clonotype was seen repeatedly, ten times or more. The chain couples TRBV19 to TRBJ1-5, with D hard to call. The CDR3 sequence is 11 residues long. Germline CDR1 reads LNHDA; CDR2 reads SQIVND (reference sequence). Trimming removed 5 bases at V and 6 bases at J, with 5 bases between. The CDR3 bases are TGTGCCAGTAGTTCGGGTCAGCCCCAGCATTTT. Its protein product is CASSSGQPQHF.

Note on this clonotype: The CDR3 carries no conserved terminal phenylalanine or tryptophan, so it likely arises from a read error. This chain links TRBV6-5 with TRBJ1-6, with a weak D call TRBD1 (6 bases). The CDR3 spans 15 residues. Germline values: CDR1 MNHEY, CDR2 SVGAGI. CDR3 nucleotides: TGTGCCAGCAGCTACTTACAGGGAGGCGGTTCACCCCTCCACTCT. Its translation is CASSYLQGGGSPLHS.

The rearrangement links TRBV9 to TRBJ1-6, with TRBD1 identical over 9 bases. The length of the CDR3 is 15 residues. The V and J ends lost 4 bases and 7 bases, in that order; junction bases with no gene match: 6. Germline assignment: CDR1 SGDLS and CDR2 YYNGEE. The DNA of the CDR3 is TGTGCCAGCAGCAAAACAGGGGGCATGAATTCACCCCTCCACTTT. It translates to CASSKTGGMNSPLHF.

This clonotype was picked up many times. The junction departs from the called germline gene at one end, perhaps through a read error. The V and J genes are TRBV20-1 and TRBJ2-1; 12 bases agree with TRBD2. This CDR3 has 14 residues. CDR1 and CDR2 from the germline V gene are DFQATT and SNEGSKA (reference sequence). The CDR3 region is CNATGLAGYNEQFF. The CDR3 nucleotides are TGCAATGCTACGGGACTAGCGGGTTACAATGAGCAGTTCTTC.

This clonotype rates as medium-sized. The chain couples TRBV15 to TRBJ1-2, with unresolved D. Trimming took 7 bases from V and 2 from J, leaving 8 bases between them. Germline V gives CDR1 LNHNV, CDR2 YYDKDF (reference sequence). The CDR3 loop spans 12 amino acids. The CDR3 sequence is CATTNLNYGYTF. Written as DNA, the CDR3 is TGTGCCACCACCAACCTCAACTATGGCTACACCTTC. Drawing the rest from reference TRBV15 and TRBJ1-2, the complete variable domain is DAMVIQNPRYQVTQFGKPVTLSCSQTLNHNVMYWYQQKSSQAPKLLFHYYDKDFNNEADTPDNFQSRRPNTSFCFLDIRSPGLGDTAMYLCATTNLNYGYTFGSGTRLTVV.

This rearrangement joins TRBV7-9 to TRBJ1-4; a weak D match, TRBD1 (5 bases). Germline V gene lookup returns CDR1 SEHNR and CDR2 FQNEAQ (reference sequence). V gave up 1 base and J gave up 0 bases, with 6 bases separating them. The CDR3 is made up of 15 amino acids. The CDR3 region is CASSLGGTTNEKLFF. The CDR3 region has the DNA TGTGCCAGCAGCTTAGGGGGCACAACTAATGAAAAACTGTTTTTT. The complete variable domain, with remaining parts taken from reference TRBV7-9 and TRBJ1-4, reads DTGVSQNPRHKITKRGQNVTFRCDPISEHNRLYWYRQTLGQGPEFLTYFQNEAQLEKSRLLSDRFSAERPKGSFSTLEIQRTEQGDSAMYLCASSLGGTTNEKLFFGSGTQLSVL.

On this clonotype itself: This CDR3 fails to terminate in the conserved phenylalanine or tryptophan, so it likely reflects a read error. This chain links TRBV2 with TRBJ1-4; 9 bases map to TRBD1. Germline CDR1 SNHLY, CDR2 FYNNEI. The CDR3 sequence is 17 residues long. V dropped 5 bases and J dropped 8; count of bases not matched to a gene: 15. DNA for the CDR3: TGTGCCAGCAGTCGGGACAGGGAAGGTCGAGACAACGAAAAACTGTTTTCT. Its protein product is CASSRDREGRDNEKLFS.

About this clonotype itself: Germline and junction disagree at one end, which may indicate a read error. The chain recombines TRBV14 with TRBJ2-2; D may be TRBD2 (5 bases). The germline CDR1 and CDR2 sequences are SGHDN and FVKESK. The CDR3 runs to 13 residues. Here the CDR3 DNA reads TGCGCAGTGCGGCGGTCTTACACCGGGGAGCCGTTTTTT. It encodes CAVRRSYTGEPFF.

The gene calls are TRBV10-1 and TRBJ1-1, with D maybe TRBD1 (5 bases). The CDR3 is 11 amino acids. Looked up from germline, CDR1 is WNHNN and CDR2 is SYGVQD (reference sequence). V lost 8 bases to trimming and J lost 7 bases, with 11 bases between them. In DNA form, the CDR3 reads TGCGCCAGCTGGGGGTCGGGTGAAGCTTTCTTT. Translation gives CASWGSGEAFF.

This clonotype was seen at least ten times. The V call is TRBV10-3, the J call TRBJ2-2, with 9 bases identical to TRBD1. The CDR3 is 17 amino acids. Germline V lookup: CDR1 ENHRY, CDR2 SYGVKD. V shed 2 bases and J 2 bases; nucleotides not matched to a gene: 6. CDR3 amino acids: CAISERGTGKNTGELFF. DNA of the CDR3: TGTGCCATCAGTGAGCGGGGGACAGGGAAAAACACCGGGGAGCTGTTTTTT.

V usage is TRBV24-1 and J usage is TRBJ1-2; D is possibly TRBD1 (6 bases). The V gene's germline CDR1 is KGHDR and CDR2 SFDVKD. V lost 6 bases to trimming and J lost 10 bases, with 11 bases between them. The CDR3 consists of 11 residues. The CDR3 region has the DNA TGTGCCACCAGTAGGGGGGCTAACTACACCTTC. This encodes CATSRGANYTF.

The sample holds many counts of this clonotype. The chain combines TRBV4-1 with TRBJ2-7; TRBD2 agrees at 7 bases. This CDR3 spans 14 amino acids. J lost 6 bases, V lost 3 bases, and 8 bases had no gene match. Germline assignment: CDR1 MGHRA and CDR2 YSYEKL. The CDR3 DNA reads TGCGCCAGCAGCCAGGGAGGGGTGGGTGGCGAGCAGTACTTC. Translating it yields CASSQGGVGGEQYF.

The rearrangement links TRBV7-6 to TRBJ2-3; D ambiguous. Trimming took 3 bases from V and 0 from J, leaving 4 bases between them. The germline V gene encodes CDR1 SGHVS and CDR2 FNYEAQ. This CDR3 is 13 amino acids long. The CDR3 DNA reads TGTGCCAGCAGCTTCTACAGCACAGATACGCAGTATTTT. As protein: CASSFYSTDTQYF.

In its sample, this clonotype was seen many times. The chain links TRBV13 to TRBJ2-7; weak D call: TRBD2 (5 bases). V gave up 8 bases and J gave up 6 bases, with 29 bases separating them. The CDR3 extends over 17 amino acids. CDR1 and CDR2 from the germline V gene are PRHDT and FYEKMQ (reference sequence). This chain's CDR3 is CASPPVGWERPSCEQYF. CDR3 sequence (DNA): TGTGCCAGCCCCCCCGTGGGGTGGGAGCGACCTTCGTGCGAGCAGTACTTC.

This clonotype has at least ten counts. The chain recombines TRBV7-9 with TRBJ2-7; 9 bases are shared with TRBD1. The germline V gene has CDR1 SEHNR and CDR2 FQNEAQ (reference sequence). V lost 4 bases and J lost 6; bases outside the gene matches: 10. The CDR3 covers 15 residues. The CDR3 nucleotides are TGTGCCAGCAGCTACGCCGGGACAGGGAGGTCCGAGCAGTACTTC. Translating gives CASSYAGTGRSEQYF.

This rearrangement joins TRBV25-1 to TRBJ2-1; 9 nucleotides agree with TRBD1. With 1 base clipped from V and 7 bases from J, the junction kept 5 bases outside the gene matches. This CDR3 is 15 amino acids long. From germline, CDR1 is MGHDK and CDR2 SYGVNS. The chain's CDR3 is CASSEFGQGTNEQFF. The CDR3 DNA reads TGTGCCAGCAGTGAATTCGGACAGGGGACTAATGAGCAGTTCTTC.

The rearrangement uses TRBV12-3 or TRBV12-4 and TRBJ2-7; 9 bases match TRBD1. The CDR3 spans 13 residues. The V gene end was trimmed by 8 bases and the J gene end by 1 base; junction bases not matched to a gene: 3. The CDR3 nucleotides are TGTGCCAGCCGGGGACAGGGATCCTACGAGCAGTACTTC. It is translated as CASRGQGSYEQYF.

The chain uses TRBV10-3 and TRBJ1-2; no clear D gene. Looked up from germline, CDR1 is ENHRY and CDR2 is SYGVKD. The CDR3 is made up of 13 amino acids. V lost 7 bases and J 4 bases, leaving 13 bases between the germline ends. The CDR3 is CAINGAERYGYTF. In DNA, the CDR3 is TGTGCCATCAACGGCGCGGAACGCTATGGCTACACCTTC.